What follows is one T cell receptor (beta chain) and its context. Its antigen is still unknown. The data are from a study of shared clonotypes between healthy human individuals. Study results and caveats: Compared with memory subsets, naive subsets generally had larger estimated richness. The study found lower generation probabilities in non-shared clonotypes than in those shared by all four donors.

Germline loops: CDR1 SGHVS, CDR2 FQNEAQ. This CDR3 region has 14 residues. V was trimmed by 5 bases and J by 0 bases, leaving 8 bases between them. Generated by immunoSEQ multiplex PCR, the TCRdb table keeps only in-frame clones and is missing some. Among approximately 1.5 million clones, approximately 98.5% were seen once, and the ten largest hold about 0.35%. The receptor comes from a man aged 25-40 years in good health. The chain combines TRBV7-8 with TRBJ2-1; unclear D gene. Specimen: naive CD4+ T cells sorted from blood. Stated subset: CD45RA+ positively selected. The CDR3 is CASSPPPSYNEQFF. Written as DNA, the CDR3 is TGTGCCAGCAGCCCCCCACCCTCCTACAATGAGCAGTTCTTC. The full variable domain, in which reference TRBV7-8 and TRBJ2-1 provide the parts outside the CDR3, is GAGVSQSPRYKVAKRGQDVALRCDPISGHVSLFWYQQALGQGPEFLTYFQNEAQLDKSGLPSDRFFAERPEGSVSTLKIQRTQQEDSAVYLCASSPPPSYNEQFFGPGTRLTVL.